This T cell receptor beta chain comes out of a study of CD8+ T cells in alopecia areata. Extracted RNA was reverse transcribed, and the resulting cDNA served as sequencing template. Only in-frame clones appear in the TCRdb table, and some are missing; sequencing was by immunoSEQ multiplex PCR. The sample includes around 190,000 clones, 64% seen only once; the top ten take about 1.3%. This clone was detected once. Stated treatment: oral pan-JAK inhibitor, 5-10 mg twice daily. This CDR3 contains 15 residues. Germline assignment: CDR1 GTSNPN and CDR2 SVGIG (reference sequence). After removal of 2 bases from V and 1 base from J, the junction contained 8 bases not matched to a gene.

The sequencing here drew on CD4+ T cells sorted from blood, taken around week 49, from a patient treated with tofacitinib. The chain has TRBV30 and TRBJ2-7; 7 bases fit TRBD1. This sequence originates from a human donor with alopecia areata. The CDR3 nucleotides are TGTGCCTGGAGTCCTCCAGGGACAGTTTCCTACGAGCAGTACTTC. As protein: CAWSPPGTVSYEQYF.